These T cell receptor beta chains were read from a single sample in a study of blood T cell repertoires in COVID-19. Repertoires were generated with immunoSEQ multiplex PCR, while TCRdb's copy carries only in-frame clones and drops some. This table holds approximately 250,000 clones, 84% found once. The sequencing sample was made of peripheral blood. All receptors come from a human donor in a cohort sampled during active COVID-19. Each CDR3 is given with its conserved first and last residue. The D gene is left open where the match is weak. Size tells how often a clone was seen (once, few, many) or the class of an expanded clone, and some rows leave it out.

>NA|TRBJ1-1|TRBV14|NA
TGTGCCAGCAGCCGCCCAGGGGTGGTACGAACTGAAGCTTTCTTT
CASSRPGVVRTEAFF
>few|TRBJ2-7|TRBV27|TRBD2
TGTGCCAGCAGTATAGCGGGGGGGCGGTACGAGCAGTACTTC
CASSIAGGRYEQYF
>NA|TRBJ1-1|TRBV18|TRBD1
TGTGCCAGCTTGCCCGGGACAGTGGGCACTGAAGCTTTCTTT
CASLPGTVGTEAFF
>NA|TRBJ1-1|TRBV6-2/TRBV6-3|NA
TGTGCCAGCAGTTACCCGGCCGGGGAGGGCACTGAAGCTTTCTTT
CASSYPAGEGTEAFF
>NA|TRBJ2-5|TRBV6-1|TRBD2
TGTGCCAGCAGTGAAGAAGGGACACTCGGACTAGCGGGGCAAAAAGAGACCCAGTACTTC
CASSEEGTLGLAGQKETQYF
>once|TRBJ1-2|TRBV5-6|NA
TGTGCCAGCAGCTTGATGGGCCAGTTCTATGGCTACACCTTC
CASSLMGQFYGYTF
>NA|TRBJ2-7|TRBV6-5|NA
TGTGCCAGCAGTCTCTTCCGGCAGGGTAGAGAGCAGTACTTC
CASSLFRQGREQYF
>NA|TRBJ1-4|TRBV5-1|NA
TGCGCCAGCGGCCTCACGGGGGCAACTAATGAAAAACTGTTTTTT
CASGLTGATNEKLFF
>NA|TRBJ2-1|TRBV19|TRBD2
TGTGCCAGTACCCCGCAGCGGGGGGTAAGCTCCTACAATGAGCAGTTCTTC
CASTPQRGVSSYNEQFF
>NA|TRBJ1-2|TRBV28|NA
TGTGCCAGCAGTTTCCCTCAGGGGTATGGCTACACCTTC
CASSFPQGYGYTF
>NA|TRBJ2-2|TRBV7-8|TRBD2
TGTGCCAGCAGCTTAGGACTAGCGGGGGGCACCGGGGAGCTGTTTTTT
CASSLGLAGGTGELFF
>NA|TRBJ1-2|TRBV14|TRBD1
TGTGCCAGCAGCCAAGTGGCAGGGGGAAACTATGGCTACACCTTC
CASSQVAGGNYGYTF
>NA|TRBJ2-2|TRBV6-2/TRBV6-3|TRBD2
TGTGCCAGCAGTTACCGAAATCCTAGCGGGGGGACCGGGGAGCTGTTTTTT
CASSYRNPSGGTGELFF
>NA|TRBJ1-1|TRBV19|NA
TGTGCCAGTATTACACAGACGAACACTGAAGCTTTCTTT
CASITQTNTEAFF
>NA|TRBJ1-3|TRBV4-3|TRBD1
TGCGCCAGCAGCCTGCGGACAGGAGGAAACACCATATATTTT
CASSLRTGGNTIYF
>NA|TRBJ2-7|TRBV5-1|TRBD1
TGCGCCAGCAGCCGACAGGGGGAACCCACCTACGAGCAGTACTTC
CASSRQGEPTYEQYF
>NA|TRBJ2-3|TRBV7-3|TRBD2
TGTGCCAGCAGCCTCCGGTTGGGGACTAGCGGGGGAGATACGCAGTATTTT
CASSLRLGTSGGDTQYF
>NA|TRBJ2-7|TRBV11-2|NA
TGTGCCAGCAGCCGGTCTGTCGGAGCGGCCTCCTACGAGCAGTACTTC
CASSRSVGAASYEQYF
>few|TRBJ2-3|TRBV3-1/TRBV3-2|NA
TGTGCCAGCAGCCAGGCTAGGGAGAATGTTGGTACGCAGTATTTT
CASSQARENVGTQYF
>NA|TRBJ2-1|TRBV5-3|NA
TGTGCCAGAAGCTTGTGGGCAACTAGGAGCTCCTACAATGAGCAGTTCTTC
CARSLWATRSSYNEQFF
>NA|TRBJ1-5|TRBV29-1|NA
TGCAGCGTTGCCGAGTTCGCGGGCAATCAGCCCCAGCATTTT
CSVAEFAGNQPQHF
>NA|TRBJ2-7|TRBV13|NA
TGTGCCAGCAGCTTAGGTGCTAGCGCCTACGAGCAGTACTTC
CASSLGASAYEQYF
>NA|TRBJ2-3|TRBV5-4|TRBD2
TGTGCCAGCTCTACCGGGGGGGGAGATACGCAGTATTTT
CASSTGGGDTQYF
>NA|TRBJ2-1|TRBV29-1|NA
TGCAGCGCTCAGTGGGGCTATGGCAATGAGCAGTTCTTC
CSAQWGYGNEQFF
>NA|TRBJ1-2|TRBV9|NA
TGTGCCAGCAGCGCCGACTTTTCCTATGGCTACACCTTC
CASSADFSYGYTF